The 21 T cell receptor beta chains below come from one sample, sequenced in a study of T cell repertoires in cytomegalovirus infection. TCRdb called the reads again in MiXCR, with one record for every CDR3 protein. The sample has hundreds of thousands of distinct CDR3 sequences, roughly 30% seen once. The antigens for these receptors are not known. Sequencing was performed on cultured PBMCs, taken from culture after CMV antigen stimulation. These receptors came from a human donor in good health (CMV status not recorded). Some clones in this sample may be carry-over from other donors' samples.

This chain connects TRBV11-2 to TRBJ2-1, with TRBD2 matching over 11 bases. Unmatched junction bases numbered 9, after V lost 5 bases and J lost 6 bases. The CDR3 is 16 residues long. CDR1 is SGHAT and CDR2 is FQNNGV in the germline V gene. The CDR3 coding sequence is TGTGCCAGCAGCCATCATAGCGGGACTAGCGGCAATGAGCAGTTCTTC. Protein: CASSHHSGTSGNEQFF. Using reference TRBV11-2 and TRBJ2-1 for the parts outside the CDR3, the full variable domain is EAGVAQSPRYKIIEKRQSVAFWCNPISGHATLYWYQQILGQGPKLLIQFQNNGVVDDSQLPKDRFSAERLKGVDSTLKIQPAKLEDSAVYLCASSHHSGTSGNEQFFGPGTRLTVL.

The chain recombines TRBV12-3 or TRBV12-4 with TRBJ1-5; D is undetermined. This CDR3 region has 15 residues. The V gene lost 1 base and the J gene lost 0 bases, with 7 bases spanning the gap. This CDR3 is CASSLGPISNQPQHF. In DNA form, the CDR3 reads TGTGCCAGCAGTTTAGGGCCGATTAGCAATCAGCCCCAGCATTTT.

The genes are TRBV4-2 and TRBJ2-1; TRBD2 matches 7 bases. The J segment lost 5 bases and the V segment lost 0 bases, leaving 10 bases of the junction unmatched. The CDR3 covers 17 residues. The germline gives CDR1 LGHNA, CDR2 YNFKEQ. This chain's CDR3 is CASSQEPVREGDNEQFF. CDR3 nucleotides: TGTGCCAGCAGCCAAGAACCGGTCAGGGAGGGAGACAATGAGCAGTTCTTC.

The chain uses TRBV9 and TRBJ1-2, with TRBD1 matching over 7 bases. Per the germline V gene, CDR1 is SGDLS and CDR2 is YYNGEE. The CDR3 has 14 amino acids. Losses at the gene ends were 3 bases for V and 2 bases for J; bases not matched to a gene: 4. The CDR3 DNA reads TGTGCCAGCAGCGCCCAGGGACAGAACTATGGCTACACCTTC. This sequence encodes CASSAQGQNYGYTF. Full variable domain (missing parts from reference TRBV9 and TRBJ1-2): DSGVTQTPKHLITATGQRVTLRCSPRSGDLSVYWYQQSLDQGLQFLIQYYNGEERAKGNILERFSAQQFPDLHSELNLSSLELGDSALYFCASSAQGQNYGYTFGSGTRLTVV.

The chain is built from TRBV28 and TRBJ2-5; TRBD2 matches at 10 bases. V was pared by 4 bases and J by 5 bases, with 7 bases of the junction left unmatched. CDR3 length: 15 residues. Germline CDR1 MDHEN, CDR2 SYDVKM. CDR3 in amino acids: CASSSPAGGRETQYF. The CDR3 DNA sequence: TGTGCCAGCAGTTCTCCAGCGGGGGGGCGGGAGACCCAGTACTTC.

The gene calls are TRBV6-1 and TRBJ1-6, with D possibly TRBD1 on 6 matching bases. CDR1 MNHNS and CDR2 SASEGT come from the germline V gene. The CDR3 totals 12 residues. Deletions cut 6 bases from V and 8 bases from J, with 8 bases between. The CDR3 loop reads CASRNRDSPLHF. The CDR3 DNA is TGTGCCAGCAGAAACAGGGATTCACCCCTCCACTTT.

The chain joins TRBV7-2 to TRBJ2-1; D perhaps matches TRBD2 (5 bases). V was cut by 1 base and J by 9 bases, with 13 bases left in between. In germline, CDR1 is SGHTA, CDR2 FQGNSA. The CDR3 is made up of 14 amino acids. CDR3 residues: CASSLGAGRGEQFF. In DNA, the CDR3 is TGTGCCAGCAGCTTAGGGGCGGGCCGGGGTGAGCAGTTCTTC.

This clonotype was seen a few times. The rearrangement uses TRBV9 and TRBJ2-1; D assignment may be TRBD1 or TRBD2 (5 bases each). The germline CDR1 and CDR2 sequences are SGDLS and YYNGEE. This CDR3 spans 16 amino acids. V lost 0 bases to trimming and J lost 8 bases, with 18 bases between them. Here the CDR3 DNA reads TGTGCCAGCAGCGTAGAAAGTGGTGGGGCCGGGGATGAGCAGTTCTTC. This codes for CASSVESGGAGDEQFF. Drawing the rest from reference TRBV9 and TRBJ2-1, the complete variable domain is DSGVTQTPKHLITATGQRVTLRCSPRSGDLSVYWYQQSLDQGLQFLIQYYNGEERAKGNILERFSAQQFPDLHSELNLSSLELGDSALYFCASSVESGGAGDEQFFGPGTRLTVL.

This clonotype appeared a few times. The rearrangement joins TRBV7-8 to TRBJ1-5, with D maybe TRBD1 (5 bases). Trimming took 5 bases from V and 2 from J, leaving 16 bases between them. CDR3 size: 16 residues. Germline V lookup: CDR1 SGHVS, CDR2 FQNEAQ. The CDR3 protein is CASSPSSRGGNQPQHF. CDR3 nucleotides: TGTGCCAGCAGCCCGAGCTCTAGGGGAGGCAATCAGCCCCAGCATTTT. Full variable domain (missing parts from reference TRBV7-8 and TRBJ1-5): GAGVSQSPRYKVAKRGQDVALRCDPISGHVSLFWYQQALGQGPEFLTYFQNEAQLDKSGLPSDRFFAERPEGSVSTLKIQRTQQEDSAVYLCASSPSSRGGNQPQHFGDGTRLSIL.

This clonotype was counted a single time. The rearrangement links TRBV24-1 to TRBJ2-1, with D possibly matching TRBD1 (6 bases). The germline V gene encodes CDR1 KGHDR and CDR2 SFDVKD. This CDR3 spans 15 amino acids. Trimming removed 4 bases at V and 3 bases at J, with 12 bases between. In DNA, the CDR3 is TGTGCCACCAGTGACCCAAGGACAGACTACAATGAGCAGTTCTTC. This gives the protein CATSDPRTDYNEQFF.

The gene calls are TRBV5-6 and TRBJ2-5; 8 nucleotides line up with TRBD2. Per the germline V gene, CDR1 is SGHDT and CDR2 is YYEEEE. The CDR3 totals 17 residues. Losses at the gene ends were 4 bases for V and 3 bases for J; bases not matched to a gene: 14. CDR3 protein: CASSLHRWREDEETQYF. In DNA form, the CDR3 reads TGTGCCAGCAGCCTCCACCGGTGGCGGGAGGACGAAGAGACCCAGTACTTC.

The chain has TRBV12-3 or TRBV12-4 and TRBJ1-2, with D perhaps TRBD1 (5 bases). Trimming removed 6 bases at V and 4 bases at J, with 15 bases between. The CDR3 has 14 residues. The CDR3 DNA reads TGTGCCAGCAGCCCCTATGGGGGACTCTATGGCTACACCTTC. Amino acids: CASSPYGGLYGYTF.

The table lists this clonotype with many counts. This chain joins TRBV7-8 and TRBJ2-3; TRBD2 matches 7 bases. Looked up from germline, CDR1 is SGHVS and CDR2 is FQNEAQ. CDR3 size: 14 residues. J was trimmed by 6 bases and V by 5 bases; bases with no gene match: 8. The CDR3 loop reads CASSPRDYSDTQYF. CDR3 sequence (DNA): TGTGCCAGCAGCCCCCGGGACTATAGTGATACGCAGTATTTT.

The table lists this clonotype with a few counts. The J gene is TRBJ2-3, the V gene TRBV20-1; D might be TRBD2 (6 bases). Germline CDR1 is DFQATT and CDR2 is SNEGSKA (reference sequence). The CDR3 sequence is 15 residues long. Trimming stripped 3 bases from V and 2 bases from J, with 15 bases between. The CDR3 DNA reads TGCAGTGCTAGCGGGGGACCGTGGTCCACAGATACGCAGTATTTT. Amino acid sequence: CSASGGPWSTDTQYF.

This clonotype was seen a single time. V and J are TRBV2 and TRBJ2-7; D may be TRBD1 (6 bases). Germline V lookup: CDR1 SNHLY, CDR2 FYNNEI. V was cut by 8 bases and J by 0 bases, with 14 bases left in between. The CDR3 consists of 14 residues. CDR3 coding DNA: TGTGCCAGCCTAGACCGGGACATCTCCTACGAGCAGTACTTC. This sequence encodes CASLDRDISYEQYF. Full variable domain (rest looked up from reference TRBV2 and TRBJ2-7): EPEVTQTPSHQVTQMGQEVILRCVPISNHLYFYWYRQILGQKVEFLVSFYNNEISEKSEIFDDQFSVERPDGSNFTLKIRSTKLEDSAMYFCASLDRDISYEQYFGPGTRLTVT.

This clonotype appeared a few times. The chain carries TRBV7-6 and TRBJ2-3, with 9 bases matching TRBD2. CDR3 length: 17 residues. The germline V gene has CDR1 SGHVS and CDR2 FNYEAQ. V lost 0 bases, J lost 3 bases, and 7 bases stayed unmatched. CDR3 residues: CASSLARSGRLTDTQYF. As DNA, the CDR3 is TGTGCCAGCAGCTTAGCGAGGAGCGGGAGGTTGACAGATACGCAGTATTTT.

There are a few counts of this clonotype. The rearrangement joins TRBV6-2 or TRBV6-3 to TRBJ1-1; 7 nucleotides align to TRBD1. V gave up 4 bases and J gave up 8 bases; unmatched junction bases: 7. CDR3 length equals 13 residues. Germline V gene sequence: CDR1 MNHEY, CDR2 SVGEGT. The CDR3 is CASSFWTGREAFF. The CDR3 nucleotides are TGTGCCAGCAGTTTTTGGACAGGCCGGGAAGCTTTCTTT.

This clonotype showed up just a few times. This chain connects TRBV12-3 or TRBV12-4 to TRBJ2-1; D is undetermined. The length of the CDR3 is 13 residues. V was trimmed by 6 bases and J by 0 bases, leaving 6 bases between them. The DNA for the CDR3 is TGTGCCAGCAGCTCCCTCTCCTACAATGAGCAGTTCTTC. Protein product: CASSSLSYNEQFF.

This clonotype was counted a few times. The chain combines TRBV18 with TRBJ2-7; D possibly uses TRBD1 or TRBD2 (5 bases each). Germline-derived CDR1 and CDR2 are KGHSH and LQKENI. Trimming removed 0 bases from V and 5 bases from J, with 14 bases in between. The CDR3 sequence is 15 residues long. The CDR3 region is CASSPPRGRVDEQYF. In DNA form, the CDR3 reads TGTGCCAGCTCACCACCTCGGGGCAGGGTTGACGAGCAGTACTTC.

The CDR3 DNA follows: TGTGCCAGCAGTTTGGGGACTAGCGGGAGATTGGGTGAGCAGTTCTTC. Translated: CASSLGTSGRLGEQFF. This chain connects TRBV12-3 or TRBV12-4 to TRBJ2-1; TRBD2 aligns across 14 bases. The CDR3 contains 16 residues. V lost 3 bases and J lost 9; bases outside the gene matches: 7.

This clonotype was counted only a few times. This chain uses TRBV27 with TRBJ2-3; 7 bases line up with TRBD2. Looked up from germline, CDR1 is MNHEY and CDR2 is SMNVEV (reference sequence). The V segment lost 6 bases and the J segment 6 bases; nucleotides outside the gene matches: 15. The CDR3 sequence is 16 residues long. CDR3 sequence reads: CASRLLTGLPGDTQYF. Written as DNA, the CDR3 is TGTGCCAGCAGGCTTCTAACGGGACTACCTGGGGATACGCAGTATTTT.